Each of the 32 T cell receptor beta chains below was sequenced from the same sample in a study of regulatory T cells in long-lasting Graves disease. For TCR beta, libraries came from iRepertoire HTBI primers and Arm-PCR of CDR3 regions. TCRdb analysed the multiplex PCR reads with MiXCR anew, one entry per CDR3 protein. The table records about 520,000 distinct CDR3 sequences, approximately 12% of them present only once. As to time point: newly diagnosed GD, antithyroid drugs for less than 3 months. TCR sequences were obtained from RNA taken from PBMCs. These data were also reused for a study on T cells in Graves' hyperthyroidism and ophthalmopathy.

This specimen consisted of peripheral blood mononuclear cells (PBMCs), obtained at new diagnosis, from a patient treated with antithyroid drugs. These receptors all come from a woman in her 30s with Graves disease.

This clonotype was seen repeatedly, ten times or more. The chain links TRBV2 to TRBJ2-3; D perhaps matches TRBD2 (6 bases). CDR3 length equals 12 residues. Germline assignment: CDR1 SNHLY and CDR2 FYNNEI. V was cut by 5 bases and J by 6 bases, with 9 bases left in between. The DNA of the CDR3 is TGTGCCAGCAGTCCGGGGAGGGATACGCAGTATTTT. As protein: CASSPGRDTQYF.

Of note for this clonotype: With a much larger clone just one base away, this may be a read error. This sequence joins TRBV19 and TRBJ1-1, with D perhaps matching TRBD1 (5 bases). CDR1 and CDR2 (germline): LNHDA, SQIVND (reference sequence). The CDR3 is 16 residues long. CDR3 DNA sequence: TGTGCCTGTAGTCCCCACCGGGACCGAGGAAACACTGAAGCTTTCTTT. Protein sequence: CACSPHRDRGNTEAFF.

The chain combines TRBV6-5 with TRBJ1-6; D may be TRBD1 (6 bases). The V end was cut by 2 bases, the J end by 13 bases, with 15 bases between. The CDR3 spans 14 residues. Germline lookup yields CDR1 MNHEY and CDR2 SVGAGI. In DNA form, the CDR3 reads TGTGCCAGCAGTTACGGTGGGGGGCCGTCCCCCCTCCACTTT. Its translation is CASSYGGGPSPLHF.

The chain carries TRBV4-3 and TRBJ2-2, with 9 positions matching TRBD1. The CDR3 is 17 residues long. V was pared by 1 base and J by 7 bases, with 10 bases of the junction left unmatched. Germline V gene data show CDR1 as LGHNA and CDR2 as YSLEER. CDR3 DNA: TGCGCCAGCAGCCAAGGAAACAGGGGGCGCCGAGTCGGGGAGCTGTTTTTT. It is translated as CASSQGNRGRRVGELFF.

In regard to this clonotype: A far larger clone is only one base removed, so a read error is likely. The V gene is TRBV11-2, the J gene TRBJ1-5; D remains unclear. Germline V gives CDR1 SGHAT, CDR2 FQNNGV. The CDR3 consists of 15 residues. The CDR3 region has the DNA TGTGCCAGCAGCTTAGATCCGGGTGGAAATCAGCCCCATCATTTT. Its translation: CASSLDPGGNQPHHF.

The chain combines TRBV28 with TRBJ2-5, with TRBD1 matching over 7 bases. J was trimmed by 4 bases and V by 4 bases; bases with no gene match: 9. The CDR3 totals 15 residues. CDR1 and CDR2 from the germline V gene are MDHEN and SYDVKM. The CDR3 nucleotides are TGTGCCAGCAGTTCTAGAGACAGGGTAGGAGAGACCCAGTACTTC. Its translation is CASSSRDRVGETQYF. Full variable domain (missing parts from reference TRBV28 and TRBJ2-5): DVKVTQSSRYLVKRTGEKVFLECVQDMDHENMFWYRQDPGLGLRLIYFSYDVKMKEKGDIPEGYSVSREKKERFSLILESASTNQTSMYLCASSSRDRVGETQYFGPGTRLLVL.

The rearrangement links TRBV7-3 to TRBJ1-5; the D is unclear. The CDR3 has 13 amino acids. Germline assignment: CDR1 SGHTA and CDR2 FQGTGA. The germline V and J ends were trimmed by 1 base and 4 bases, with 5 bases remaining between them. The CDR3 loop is CASSLNANQPQHF. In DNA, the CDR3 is TGTGCCAGCAGCTTAAACGCGAATCAGCCCCAGCATTTT.

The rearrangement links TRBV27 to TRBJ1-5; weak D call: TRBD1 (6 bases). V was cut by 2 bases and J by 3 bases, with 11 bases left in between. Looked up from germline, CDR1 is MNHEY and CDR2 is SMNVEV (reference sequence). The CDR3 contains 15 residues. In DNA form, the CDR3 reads TGTGCCAGCAGTTTAAGAAGGGGGTACAATCAGCCCCAGCATTTT. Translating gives CASSLRRGYNQPQHF.

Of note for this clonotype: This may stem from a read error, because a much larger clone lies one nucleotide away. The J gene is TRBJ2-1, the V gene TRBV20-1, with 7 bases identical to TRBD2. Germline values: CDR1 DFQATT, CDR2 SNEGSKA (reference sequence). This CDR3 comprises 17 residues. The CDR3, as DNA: TGCAGTGCTAGACAAAAAGCGGGAAGGAGCTCCTACAATGAGCAGCTCTTC. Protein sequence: CSARQKAGRSSYNEQLF.

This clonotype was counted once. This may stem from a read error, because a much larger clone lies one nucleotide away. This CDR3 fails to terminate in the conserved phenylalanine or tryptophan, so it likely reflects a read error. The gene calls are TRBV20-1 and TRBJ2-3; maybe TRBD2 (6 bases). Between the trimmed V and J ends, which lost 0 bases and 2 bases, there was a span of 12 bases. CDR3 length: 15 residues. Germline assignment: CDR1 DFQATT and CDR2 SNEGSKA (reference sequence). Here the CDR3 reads CSARDLRESTDTQYL. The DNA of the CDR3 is TGCAGTGCTAGAGATCTTCGGGAGTCCACAGATACGCAGTATCTT.

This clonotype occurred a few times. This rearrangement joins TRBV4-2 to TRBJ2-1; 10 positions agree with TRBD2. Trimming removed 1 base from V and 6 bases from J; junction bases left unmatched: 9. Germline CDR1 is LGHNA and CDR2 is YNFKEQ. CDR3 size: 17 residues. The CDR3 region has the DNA TGTGCCAGCAGCCAAGGACGAAGCGGGAGGGCCCGCAATGAGCAGTTCTTC. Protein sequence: CASSQGRSGRARNEQFF.

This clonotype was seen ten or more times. CDR3 amino acids: CSAIAGSYNEQFF. The CDR3 DNA reads as TGCAGTGCTATAGCGGGATCTTACAATGAGCAGTTCTTC. The rearrangement links TRBV20-1 to TRBJ2-1, with 8 bases aligning to TRBD2. V was pared by 4 bases and J by 4 bases, with 3 bases of the junction left unmatched. Germline V gene lookup returns CDR1 DFQATT and CDR2 SNEGSKA (reference sequence). The CDR3 covers 13 residues.

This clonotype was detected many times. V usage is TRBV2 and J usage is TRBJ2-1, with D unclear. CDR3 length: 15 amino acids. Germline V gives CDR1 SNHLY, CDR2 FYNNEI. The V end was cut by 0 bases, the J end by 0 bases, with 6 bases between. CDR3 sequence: CASSEAKSSYNEQFF. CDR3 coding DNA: TGTGCCAGCAGTGAAGCGAAAAGCTCCTACAATGAGCAGTTCTTC.

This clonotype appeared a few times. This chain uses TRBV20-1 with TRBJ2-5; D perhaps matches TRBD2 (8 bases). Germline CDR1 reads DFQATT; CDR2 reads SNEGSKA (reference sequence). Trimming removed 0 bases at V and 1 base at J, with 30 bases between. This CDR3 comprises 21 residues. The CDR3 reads CSARDVIQGKTSDVPQETQYF. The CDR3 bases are TGCAGTGCTAGAGATGTAATACAGGGGAAGACTAGCGACGTCCCCCAAGAGACCCAGTACTTC.

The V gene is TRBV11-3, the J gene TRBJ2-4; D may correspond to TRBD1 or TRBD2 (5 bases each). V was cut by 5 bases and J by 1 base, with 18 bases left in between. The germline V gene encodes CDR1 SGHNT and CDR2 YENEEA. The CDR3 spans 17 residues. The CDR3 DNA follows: TGTGCCAGCAGCCCGACGACAGCGGCGCTGGCCAAAAACATTCAGTACTTC. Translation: CASSPTTAALAKNIQYF.

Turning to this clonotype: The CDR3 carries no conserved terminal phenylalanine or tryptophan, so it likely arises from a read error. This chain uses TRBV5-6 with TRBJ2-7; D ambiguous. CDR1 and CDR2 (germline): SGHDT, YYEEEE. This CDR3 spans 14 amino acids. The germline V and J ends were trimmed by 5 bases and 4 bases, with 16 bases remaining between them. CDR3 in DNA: TGTGCCAGCAGTGTTGGATGGGGTTCGTACGAGCAGTACTTG. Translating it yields CASSVGWGSYEQYL.

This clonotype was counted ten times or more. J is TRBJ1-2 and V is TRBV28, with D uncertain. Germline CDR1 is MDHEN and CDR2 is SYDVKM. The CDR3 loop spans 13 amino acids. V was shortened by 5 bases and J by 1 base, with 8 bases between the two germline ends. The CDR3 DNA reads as TGTGCCAGCAGTGTACAGCTTAACTATGGCTACACCTTC. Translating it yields CASSVQLNYGYTF.

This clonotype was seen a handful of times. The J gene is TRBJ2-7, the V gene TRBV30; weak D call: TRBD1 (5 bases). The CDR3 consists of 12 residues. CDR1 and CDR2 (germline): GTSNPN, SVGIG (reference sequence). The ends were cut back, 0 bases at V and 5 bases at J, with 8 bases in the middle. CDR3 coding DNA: TGTGCCTGGAGTGTCTCAGGGAACGAGCAGTACTTC. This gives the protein CAWSVSGNEQYF. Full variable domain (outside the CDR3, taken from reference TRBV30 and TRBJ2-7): SQTIHQWPATLVQPVGSPLSLECTVEGTSNPNLYWYRQAAGRGLQLLFYSVGIGQISSEVPQNLSASRPQDRQFILSSKKLLLSDSGFYLCAWSVSGNEQYFGPGTRLTVT.

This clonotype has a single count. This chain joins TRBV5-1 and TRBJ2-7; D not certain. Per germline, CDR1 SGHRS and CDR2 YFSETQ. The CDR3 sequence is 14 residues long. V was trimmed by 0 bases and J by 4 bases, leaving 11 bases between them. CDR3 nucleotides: TGCGCCAGCAGCTTGGAGGGCAGTTTGTACGAGCAGTACTTC. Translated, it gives CASSLEGSLYEQYF.

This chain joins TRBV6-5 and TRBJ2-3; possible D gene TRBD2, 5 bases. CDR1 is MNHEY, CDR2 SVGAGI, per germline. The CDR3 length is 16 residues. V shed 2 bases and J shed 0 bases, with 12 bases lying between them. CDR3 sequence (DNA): TGTGCCAGCAGTTACCATAGGGCGGGCAGCACAGATACGCAGTATTTT. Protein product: CASSYHRAGSTDTQYF.

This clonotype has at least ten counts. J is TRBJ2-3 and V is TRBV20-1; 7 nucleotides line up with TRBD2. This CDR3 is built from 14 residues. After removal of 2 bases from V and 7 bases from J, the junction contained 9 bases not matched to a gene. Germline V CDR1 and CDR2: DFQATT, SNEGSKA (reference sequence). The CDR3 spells CSARRRGSSNTQYF. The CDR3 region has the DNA TGCAGTGCTAGACGTCGCGGGAGTTCAAATACGCAGTATTTT.

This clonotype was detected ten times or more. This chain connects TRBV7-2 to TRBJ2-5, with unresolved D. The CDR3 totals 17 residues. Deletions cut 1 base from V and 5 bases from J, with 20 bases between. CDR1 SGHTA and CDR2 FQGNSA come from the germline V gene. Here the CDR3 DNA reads TGTGCCAGCAGCTTAGGCCGCGGCCCCTACGAAGAGGAGACCCAGTACTTC. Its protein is CASSLGRGPYEEETQYF.

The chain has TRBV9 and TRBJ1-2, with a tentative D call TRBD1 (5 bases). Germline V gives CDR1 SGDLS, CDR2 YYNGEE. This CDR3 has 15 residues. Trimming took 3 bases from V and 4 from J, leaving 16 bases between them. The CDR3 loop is CASSGLGKGSYGYTF. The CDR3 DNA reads TGTGCCAGCAGCGGGCTGGGAAAGGGGAGCTATGGCTACACCTTC.

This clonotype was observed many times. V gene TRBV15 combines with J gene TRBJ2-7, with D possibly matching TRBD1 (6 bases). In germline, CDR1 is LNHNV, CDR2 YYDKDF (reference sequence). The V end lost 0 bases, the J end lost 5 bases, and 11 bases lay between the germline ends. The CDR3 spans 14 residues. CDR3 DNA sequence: TGTGCCACCAGCAGAGATTTGGGGGCCGACGAGCAGTACTTC. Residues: CATSRDLGADEQYF.

CDR3 DNA sequence: TGTGCCAGCAGCTTAATCGTGGGGAGCTCCTACAATGAGCAGTTCTTC. Its translation is CASSLIVGSSYNEQFF. V and J are TRBV7-6 and TRBJ2-1, with a weak D call TRBD2 (5 bases). The CDR3 runs to 16 residues. From germline, CDR1 is SGHVS and CDR2 FNYEAQ. V lost 2 bases, J lost 0 bases, and 11 bases lay in between. Looking up the rest from reference TRBV7-6 and TRBJ2-1 gives the full variable domain: GAGVSQSPRYKVTKRGQDVALRCDPISGHVSLYWYRQALGQGPEFLTYFNYEAQQDKSGLPNDRFSAERPEGSISTLTIQRTEQRDSAMYRCASSLIVGSSYNEQFFGPGTRLTVL.

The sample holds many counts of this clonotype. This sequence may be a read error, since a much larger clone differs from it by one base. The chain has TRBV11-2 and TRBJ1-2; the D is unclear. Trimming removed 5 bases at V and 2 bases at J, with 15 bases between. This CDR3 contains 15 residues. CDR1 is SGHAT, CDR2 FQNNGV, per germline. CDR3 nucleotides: TGTGCCAGCAGCCCCCCGGGTGCCATCAACTATGGCTACACCTTC. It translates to CASSPPGAINYGYTF. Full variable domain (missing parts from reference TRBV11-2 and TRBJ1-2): EAGVAQSPRYKIIEKRQSVAFWCNPISGHATLYWYQQILGQGPKLLIQFQNNGVVDDSQLPKDRFSAERLKGVDSTLKIQPAKLEDSAVYLCASSPPGAINYGYTFGSGTRLTVV.

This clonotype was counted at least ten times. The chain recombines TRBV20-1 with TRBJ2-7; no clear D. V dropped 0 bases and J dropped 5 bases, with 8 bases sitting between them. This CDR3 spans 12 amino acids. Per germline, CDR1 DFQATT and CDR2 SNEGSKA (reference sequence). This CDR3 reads CSARDLEHEQYF. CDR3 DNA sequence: TGCAGTGCTAGAGATTTGGAGCACGAGCAGTACTTC.

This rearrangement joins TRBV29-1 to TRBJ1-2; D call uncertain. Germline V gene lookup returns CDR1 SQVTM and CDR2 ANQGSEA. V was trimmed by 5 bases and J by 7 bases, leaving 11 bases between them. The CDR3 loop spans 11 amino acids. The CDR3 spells CSVYRAIGYTF. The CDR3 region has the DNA TGCAGCGTTTATAGGGCGATTGGCTACACCTTC.

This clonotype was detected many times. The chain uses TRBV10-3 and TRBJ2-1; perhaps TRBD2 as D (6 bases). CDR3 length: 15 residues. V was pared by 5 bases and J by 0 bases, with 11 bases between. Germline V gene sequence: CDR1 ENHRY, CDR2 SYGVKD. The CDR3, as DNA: TGTGCCATCAGTCTCACGGGACTCTCCTACAATGAGCAGTTCTTC. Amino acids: CAISLTGLSYNEQFF.

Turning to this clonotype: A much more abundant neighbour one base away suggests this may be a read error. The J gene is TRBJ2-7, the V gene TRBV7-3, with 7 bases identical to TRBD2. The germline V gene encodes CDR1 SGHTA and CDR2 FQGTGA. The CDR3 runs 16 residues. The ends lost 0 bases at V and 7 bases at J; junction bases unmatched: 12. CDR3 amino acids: CASSLTPSGVYNEQYF. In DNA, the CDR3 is TGTGCCAGCAGCTTAACCCCTAGCGGCGTGTACAATGAGCAGTACTTC.

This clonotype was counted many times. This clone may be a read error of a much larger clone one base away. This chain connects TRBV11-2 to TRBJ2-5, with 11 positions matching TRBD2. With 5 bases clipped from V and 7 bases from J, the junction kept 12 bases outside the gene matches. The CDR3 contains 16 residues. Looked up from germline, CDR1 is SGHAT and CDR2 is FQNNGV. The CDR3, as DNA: TGTGCCAGCAGCACGACTAGCGGGATGCGTGGGGGGACCCAGTACTTC. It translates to CASSTTSGMRGGTQYF.

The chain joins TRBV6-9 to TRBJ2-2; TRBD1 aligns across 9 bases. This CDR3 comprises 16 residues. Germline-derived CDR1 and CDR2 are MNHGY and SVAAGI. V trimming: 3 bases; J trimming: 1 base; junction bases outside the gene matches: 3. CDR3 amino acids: CASSYGTGMNTGELFF. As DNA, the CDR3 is TGTGCCAGCAGTTACGGGACAGGGATGAACACCGGGGAGCTGTTTTTT.